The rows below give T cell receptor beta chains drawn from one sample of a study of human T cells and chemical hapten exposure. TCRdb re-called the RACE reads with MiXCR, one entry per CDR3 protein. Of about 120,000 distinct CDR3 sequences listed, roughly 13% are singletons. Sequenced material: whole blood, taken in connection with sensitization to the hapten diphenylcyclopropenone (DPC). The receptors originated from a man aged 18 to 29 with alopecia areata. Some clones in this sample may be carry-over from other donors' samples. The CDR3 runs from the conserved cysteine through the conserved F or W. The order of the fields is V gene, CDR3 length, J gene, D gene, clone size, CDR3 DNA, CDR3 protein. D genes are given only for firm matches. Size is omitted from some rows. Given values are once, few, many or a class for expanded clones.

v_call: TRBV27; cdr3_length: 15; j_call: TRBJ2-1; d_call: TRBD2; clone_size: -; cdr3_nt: TGTGCCAGCAGTTTTCCAAGCGGGGGGATCCATAAGCAGTTCTTC; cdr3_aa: CASSFPSGGIHKQFF
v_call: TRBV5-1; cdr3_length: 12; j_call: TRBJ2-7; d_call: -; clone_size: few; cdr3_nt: TGCGCCAGCACTTCGTACTCCTACGAGCAGTACTTC; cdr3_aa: CASTSYSYEQYF
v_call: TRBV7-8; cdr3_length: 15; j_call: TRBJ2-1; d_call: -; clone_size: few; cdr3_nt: TGTGCCAGCAGCTTAGGACAGAGAGCCTACAATGAGCGTTTCTTC; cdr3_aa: CASSLGQRAYNERFF
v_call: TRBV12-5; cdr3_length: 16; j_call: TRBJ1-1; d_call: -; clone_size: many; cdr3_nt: TGTGCTAGTGGCGGGAGACCTAAAGACAGCTTCACTGAAGCTTTCTTT; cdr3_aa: CASGGRPKDSFTEAFF
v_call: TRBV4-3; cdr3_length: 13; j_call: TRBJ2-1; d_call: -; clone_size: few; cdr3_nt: TGCGCCAGCAGCCAAGAGGAAGGCGATGAGCAGTTCTTC; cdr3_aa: CASSQEEGDEQFF
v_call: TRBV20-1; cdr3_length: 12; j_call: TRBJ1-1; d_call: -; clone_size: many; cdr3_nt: TGCAGTGCTATCTCAGGGGAAACTGAAGCTTTCTTT; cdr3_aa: CSAISGETEAFF
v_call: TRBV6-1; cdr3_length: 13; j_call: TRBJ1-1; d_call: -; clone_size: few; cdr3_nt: TGTGCCAGCAGTTCTCCGGGGGACACTGAAGCTTTCTTT; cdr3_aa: CASSSPGDTEAFF
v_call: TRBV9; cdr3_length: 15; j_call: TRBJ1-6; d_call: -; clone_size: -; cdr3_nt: TGTGCCAGCAGCGTAGTCGGTCCGACGAATTCACCCCTCCACTTT; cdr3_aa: CASSVVGPTNSPLHF
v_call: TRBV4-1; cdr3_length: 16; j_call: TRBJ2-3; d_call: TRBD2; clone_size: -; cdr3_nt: TGCGCCAGCAGCCAAGGGAGCGGGGGGCCCACAGATACGCAGTATTTT; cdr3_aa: CASSQGSGGPTDTQYF
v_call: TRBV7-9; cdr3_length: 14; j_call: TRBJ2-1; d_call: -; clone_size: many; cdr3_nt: TGTGCCAGCAGCTTAGAACAGGGATACAATGAGCAGTTCTTC; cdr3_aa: CASSLEQGYNEQFF
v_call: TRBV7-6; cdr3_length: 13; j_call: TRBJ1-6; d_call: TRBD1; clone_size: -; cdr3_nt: TGTGCCACCCGGGACAGATTAAATTCACCCCTCCACTTT; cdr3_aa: CATRDRLNSPLHF
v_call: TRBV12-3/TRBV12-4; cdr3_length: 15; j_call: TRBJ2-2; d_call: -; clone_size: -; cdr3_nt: TGTGCCAGCAGACTGGGGATCTCCACTTCCGGGGAGCTGTTTTTT; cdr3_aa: CASRLGISTSGELFF
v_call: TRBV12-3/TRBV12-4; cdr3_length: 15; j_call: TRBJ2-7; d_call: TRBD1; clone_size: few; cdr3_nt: TGTGCCAGCAGCCCCGGGACAGGGGACCGCTACGAGCAGTACTTC; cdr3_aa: CASSPGTGDRYEQYF
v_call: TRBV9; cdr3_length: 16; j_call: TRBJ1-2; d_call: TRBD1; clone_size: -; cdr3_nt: TGTGCCAGCAGCGTAGAGGGACAGCCAACTAACTATGGCTACACCTTC; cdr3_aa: CASSVEGQPTNYGYTF
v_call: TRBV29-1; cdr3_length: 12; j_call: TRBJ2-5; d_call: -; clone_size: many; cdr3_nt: TGCAGCGTTACTAGGGAAGAAGAGACCCAGTACTTC; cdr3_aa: CSVTREEETQYF
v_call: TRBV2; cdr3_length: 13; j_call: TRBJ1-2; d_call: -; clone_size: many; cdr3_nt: TGTGCCAGCAGTGAAGGCCCAGGCTATGGCTACACCTTC; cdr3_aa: CASSEGPGYGYTF
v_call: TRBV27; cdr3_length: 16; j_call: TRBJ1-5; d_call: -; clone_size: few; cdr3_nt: TGTGCCAGCAGTTTGGCGGGGACTCGGATCAATCAGCCCCAGCATTTT; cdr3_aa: CASSLAGTRINQPQHF
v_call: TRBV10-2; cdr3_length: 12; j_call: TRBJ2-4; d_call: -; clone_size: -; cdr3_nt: TGCGCCAGCAGTGAGTCGATCCCGATTCAGTACTTC; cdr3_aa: CASSESIPIQYF
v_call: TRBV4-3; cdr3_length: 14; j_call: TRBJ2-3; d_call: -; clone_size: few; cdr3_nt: TGCGCCAGCAGCCAAGAAACTAGCACAGATACGCAGTATTTT; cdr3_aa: CASSQETSTDTQYF
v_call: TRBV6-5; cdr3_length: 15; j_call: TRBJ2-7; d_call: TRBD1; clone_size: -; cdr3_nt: TGTGCCAGCATCCAAGGACAGGGGCCTATCTACGAGCAGTACTTC; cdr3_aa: CASIQGQGPIYEQYF
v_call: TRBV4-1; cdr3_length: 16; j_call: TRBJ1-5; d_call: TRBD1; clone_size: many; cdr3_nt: TGCGCCAGCAGCCTCCAGGGGGAAGGAATAGGTCAGCCCCAGCATTTT; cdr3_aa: CASSLQGEGIGQPQHF
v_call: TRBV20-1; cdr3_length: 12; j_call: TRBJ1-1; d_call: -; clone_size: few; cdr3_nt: TGCAGTGCTAGAGGAAGACACCTAGAAGCTTTCTTT; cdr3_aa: CSARGRHLEAFF
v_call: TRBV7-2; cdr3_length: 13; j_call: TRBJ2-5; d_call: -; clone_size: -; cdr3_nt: TGTGCCACCAGGATCCGCACAGAAGAGACCCAGTACTTC; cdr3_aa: CATRIRTEETQYF
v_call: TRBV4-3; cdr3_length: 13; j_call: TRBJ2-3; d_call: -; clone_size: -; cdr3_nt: TGCGCCAGCAGCCAACGGACAGCAGATACGCAGTATTTT; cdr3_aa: CASSQRTADTQYF
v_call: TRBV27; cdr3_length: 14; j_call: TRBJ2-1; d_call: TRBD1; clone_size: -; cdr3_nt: TGTGCCAGCGGGGGACAGGGGGTTTACAATGAGCAGTTCTTC; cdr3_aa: CASGGQGVYNEQFF
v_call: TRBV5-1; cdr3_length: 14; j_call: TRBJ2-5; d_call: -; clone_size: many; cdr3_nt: TGCGCCAGCAGCTTGGGAGACAGACAAGAGACCCAGTACTTC; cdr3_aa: CASSLGDRQETQYF